These T cell receptor beta chains were read from a single sample in a study of blood T cell repertoires in COVID-19. TCRdb's table, derived via immunoSEQ multiplex PCR, lists solely in-frame clones and lacks some. The sample contains roughly 120,000 clones, more than 75% of which appear only once. Sequenced: peripheral blood. Receptors originate from a woman aged 45-65 years with acute or convalescent COVID-19. Both conserved end residues are part of each CDR3. Fields, in order: CDR3 protein, CDR3 DNA, clone size, D gene, J gene, V gene. D genes are given only for firm matches. Part of the rows lack a size; the others show once, few, many or a class for expanded clones.

CDR3 protein: CASSEYPGGYTF; CDR3 DNA: TGTGCCAGCAGTGAGTATCCTGGCGGCTACACCTTC; clone size: NA; D gene: NA; J gene: TRBJ1-2; V gene: TRBV2
CDR3 protein: CARPTGVNGYTF; CDR3 DNA: TGTGCCAGGCCGACAGGGGTTAATGGCTACACCTTC; clone size: NA; D gene: TRBD1; J gene: TRBJ1-2; V gene: TRBV19
CDR3 protein: CASSAEATDTQYF; CDR3 DNA: TGTGCCAGCAGTGCCGAGGCAACAGATACGCAGTATTTT; clone size: NA; D gene: NA; J gene: TRBJ2-3; V gene: TRBV2
CDR3 protein: CASSLQGGVNEQYF; CDR3 DNA: TGTGCCAGCAGTCTCCAGGGGGGTGTAAACGAGCAGTACTTC; clone size: NA; D gene: NA; J gene: TRBJ2-7; V gene: TRBV6-5
CDR3 protein: CASSLITGTNNSPLHF; CDR3 DNA: TGTGCCAGCAGCTTGATAACAGGCACGAATAATTCACCCCTCCACTTT; clone size: NA; D gene: NA; J gene: TRBJ1-6; V gene: TRBV5-5
CDR3 protein: CASSLSGTSTDTQYF; CDR3 DNA: TGTGCCAGCAGCTTAAGCGGGACTAGCACAGATACGCAGTATTTT; clone size: NA; D gene: TRBD2; J gene: TRBJ2-3; V gene: TRBV6-4
CDR3 protein: CASSPRATREYNEQFF; CDR3 DNA: TGTGCCAGCTCACCACGAGCCACGCGGGAGTACAATGAGCAGTTCTTC; clone size: NA; D gene: TRBD2; J gene: TRBJ2-1; V gene: TRBV18
CDR3 protein: CSARGLTSGETQYF; CDR3 DNA: TGCAGCGCTAGGGGCCTAACAAGTGGGGAGACCCAGTACTTC; clone size: NA; D gene: NA; J gene: TRBJ2-5; V gene: TRBV29-1
CDR3 protein: CASSLAGAGDYEQYF; CDR3 DNA: TGTGCCAGCAGCTTAGCGGGGGCAGGGGACTACGAGCAGTACTTC; clone size: NA; D gene: NA; J gene: TRBJ2-7; V gene: TRBV7-6
CDR3 protein: CASSNRAAYNEQFF; CDR3 DNA: TGTGCCAGCAGTAACAGGGCCGCCTACAATGAGCAGTTCTTC; clone size: NA; D gene: NA; J gene: TRBJ2-1; V gene: TRBV7-9
CDR3 protein: CASSSDRGPYEQYF; CDR3 DNA: TGTGCCAGCAGCTCGGACAGGGGGCCCTACGAGCAGTACTTC; clone size: NA; D gene: TRBD1; J gene: TRBJ2-7; V gene: TRBV6-5
CDR3 protein: CASSQSRGTEAFF; CDR3 DNA: TGTGCCAGCAGCCAAAGCAGAGGTACTGAAGCTTTCTTT; clone size: once; D gene: NA; J gene: TRBJ1-1; V gene: TRBV4-2
CDR3 protein: CASSQGGGGWETQYF; CDR3 DNA: TGTGCCAGCAGCCAAGGAGGGGGCGGCTGGGAGACCCAGTACTTC; clone size: NA; D gene: TRBD1; J gene: TRBJ2-5; V gene: TRBV3-1/TRBV3-2
CDR3 protein: CASSRTSGRGGEQYF; CDR3 DNA: TGTGCCAGCAGCCGGACTAGCGGGAGAGGTGGCGAGCAGTACTTC; clone size: NA; D gene: TRBD2; J gene: TRBJ2-7; V gene: TRBV27
CDR3 protein: CASSRQGGNEKLFF; CDR3 DNA: TGTGCCAGCAGTCGACAGGGCGGTAATGAAAAACTGTTTTTT; clone size: NA; D gene: TRBD1; J gene: TRBJ1-4; V gene: TRBV2
CDR3 protein: CASRQGVEKLFF; CDR3 DNA: TGTGCCAGTAGACAGGGGGTTGAAAAACTGTTTTTT; clone size: NA; D gene: TRBD1; J gene: TRBJ1-4; V gene: TRBV19
CDR3 protein: CASSRPPTGVGGTDTQYF; CDR3 DNA: TGTGCCAGCAGCCGGCCACCCACAGGGGTGGGGGGCACAGATACGCAGTATTTT; clone size: NA; D gene: TRBD1; J gene: TRBJ2-3; V gene: TRBV7-9
CDR3 protein: CASSLRQGYNSPLHF; CDR3 DNA: TGTGCCAGCAGCTTAAGACAGGGCTATAATTCACCCCTCCACTTT; clone size: once; D gene: TRBD1; J gene: TRBJ1-6; V gene: TRBV7-9
CDR3 protein: CASSEGPGSEQFF; CDR3 DNA: TGCGCCAGCAGCGAAGGTCCCGGGAGTGAGCAGTTCTTC; clone size: NA; D gene: NA; J gene: TRBJ2-1; V gene: TRBV5-1
CDR3 protein: CASSPGSSSYEQYF; CDR3 DNA: TGTGCCAGCTCACCCGGGTCTTCCAGCTACGAGCAGTACTTC; clone size: NA; D gene: NA; J gene: TRBJ2-7; V gene: TRBV18
CDR3 protein: CASSPSSYGYTF; CDR3 DNA: TGTGCCAGCAGTCCTTCCTCCTATGGCTACACCTTC; clone size: once; D gene: NA; J gene: TRBJ1-2; V gene: TRBV6-6
CDR3 protein: CASSPMTGSYEQYF; CDR3 DNA: TGTGCCAGCAGTCCAATGACAGGATCCTACGAGCAGTACTTC; clone size: once; D gene: NA; J gene: TRBJ2-7; V gene: TRBV28
CDR3 protein: CASSEISGVLNTEAFF; CDR3 DNA: TGTGCCAGCAGTGAAATATCGGGGGTATTGAACACTGAAGCTTTCTTT; clone size: NA; D gene: NA; J gene: TRBJ1-1; V gene: TRBV2
CDR3 protein: CSASSSLAGGYNEQFF; CDR3 DNA: TGCAGTGCTAGTTCCAGTCTAGCGGGAGGGTACAATGAGCAGTTCTTC; clone size: NA; D gene: TRBD2; J gene: TRBJ2-1; V gene: TRBV20-1
CDR3 protein: CATSDLRGQAYNSPLHF; CDR3 DNA: TGTGCCACCAGTGATTTGCGGGGTCAGGCCTATAATTCACCCCTCCACTTT; clone size: NA; D gene: NA; J gene: TRBJ1-6; V gene: TRBV24-1
CDR3 protein: CASSPEGGTNYNEQFF; CDR3 DNA: TGTGCCAGCAGCCCGGAGGGGGGGACCAATTACAATGAGCAGTTCTTC; clone size: NA; D gene: NA; J gene: TRBJ2-1; V gene: TRBV5-4
CDR3 protein: CASSQGQGYNSPLHF; CDR3 DNA: TGTGCCAGCAGCCAAGGTCAGGGTTATAATTCACCCCTCCACTTT; clone size: NA; D gene: NA; J gene: TRBJ1-6; V gene: TRBV14